The rows below give T cell receptor beta chains drawn from one sample of a study of shared clonotypes between healthy human individuals. Clones were read by immunoSEQ multiplex PCR, and TCRdb kept only the in-frame ones, dropping some. This table has 1.5 million to 2.5 million clones, just under 95% appearing once. Sequencing was carried out using naive CD8+ T cells sorted from blood. These TCRs come from a man between 18 and 29 years old in good health. CDR3s include the opening cysteine and the closing phenylalanine or tryptophan. D genes are given only for firm matches. Size tells how often a clone was seen (once, few, many) or the class of an expanded clone, and some rows leave it out.

CDR3aa: CASSIWSGGDYGYTF
CDR3nt: TGTGCCAGTAGTATCTGGTCGGGGGGCGACTATGGCTACACCTTC
abundance: -
d_gene: -
v_gene: TRBV19
j_gene: TRBJ1-2

CDR3aa: CASSFKTTPGELFF
CDR3nt: TGTGCCAGCAGCTTCAAAACCACACCCGGGGAGCTGTTTTTT
abundance: -
d_gene: -
v_gene: TRBV7-9
j_gene: TRBJ2-2

CDR3aa: CASSLGWDYEQYF
CDR3nt: TGTGCCAGCAGCTTGGGGTGGGACTACGAGCAGTACTTC
abundance: -
d_gene: -
v_gene: TRBV7-9
j_gene: TRBJ2-7

CDR3aa: CASSYSLGLAANEQFF
CDR3nt: TGTGCCAGCAGTTACTCGCTAGGACTAGCGGCCAATGAGCAGTTCTTC
abundance: -
d_gene: TRBD2
v_gene: TRBV6-5
j_gene: TRBJ2-1

CDR3aa: CASSEFGGSVSYEQYF
CDR3nt: TGTGCCAGCAGTGAATTTGGCGGATCAGTGAGCTACGAGCAGTACTTC
abundance: -
d_gene: -
v_gene: TRBV2
j_gene: TRBJ2-7

CDR3aa: CSVGGLAGYRSYEQYF
CDR3nt: TGCAGCGTTGGCGGACTAGCGGGATACCGCTCCTACGAGCAGTACTTC
abundance: -
d_gene: TRBD2
v_gene: TRBV29-1
j_gene: TRBJ2-7

CDR3aa: CASSLDLAWEETQYF
CDR3nt: TGCGCCAGCAGCTTGGACCTAGCGTGGGAGGAGACCCAGTACTTC
abundance: -
d_gene: -
v_gene: TRBV5-1
j_gene: TRBJ2-5

CDR3aa: CASSEGVSDNYGYTF
CDR3nt: TGTGCCAGCAGTGAAGGGGTGTCAGACAACTATGGCTACACCTTC
abundance: -
d_gene: -
v_gene: TRBV6-1
j_gene: TRBJ1-2

CDR3aa: CASSQGLAGVDEQFF
CDR3nt: TGCGCCAGCAGCCAAGGCCTAGCGGGAGTGGATGAGCAGTTCTTC
abundance: -
d_gene: TRBD2
v_gene: TRBV4-3
j_gene: TRBJ2-1

CDR3aa: CASSEPLPLAGVNNEQFF
CDR3nt: TGTGCCAGCAGTGAACCCTTACCTCTAGCGGGAGTGAATAATGAGCAGTTCTTC
abundance: -
d_gene: TRBD2
v_gene: TRBV6-1
j_gene: TRBJ2-1

CDR3aa: CASSLAPGISYEQYF
CDR3nt: TGTGCCAGCAGCTTAGCTCCAGGGATCTCCTACGAGCAGTACTTC
abundance: -
d_gene: -
v_gene: TRBV11-2
j_gene: TRBJ2-7

CDR3aa: CASTAGGEDTEAFF
CDR3nt: TGTGCCAGCACCGCCGGGGGGGAGGACACTGAAGCTTTCTTT
abundance: -
d_gene: -
v_gene: TRBV6-5
j_gene: TRBJ1-1

CDR3aa: CAWALDIEAFF
CDR3nt: TGTGCCTGGGCATTGGATATTGAAGCTTTCTTT
abundance: -
d_gene: -
v_gene: TRBV30
j_gene: TRBJ1-1

CDR3aa: CASSWDSSDREQYF
CDR3nt: TGTGCCAGCAGCTGGGACAGTAGTGATCGGGAGCAGTACTTC
abundance: -
d_gene: TRBD1
v_gene: TRBV5-6
j_gene: TRBJ2-7

CDR3aa: CASSPIPGQSGEQYF
CDR3nt: TGTGCCAGCAGTCCCATCCCGGGACAGTCGGGTGAGCAGTACTTC
abundance: -
d_gene: TRBD1
v_gene: TRBV6-5
j_gene: TRBJ2-7

CDR3aa: CASSIGQGLRNGYTF
CDR3nt: TGTGCCAGCAGTATAGGACAGGGTTTACGGAATGGCTACACCTTC
abundance: once
d_gene: TRBD1
v_gene: TRBV2
j_gene: TRBJ1-2

CDR3aa: CASSLGAQVVGREAQYF
CDR3nt: TGTGCTAGCAGCTTAGGCGCCCAAGTGGTGGGAAGAGAGGCCCAGTACTTC
abundance: -
d_gene: -
v_gene: TRBV7-7
j_gene: TRBJ2-5

CDR3aa: CASSWTPDYGYTF
CDR3nt: TGTGCCAGCAGTTGGACACCCGACTATGGCTACACCTTC
abundance: -
d_gene: -
v_gene: TRBV6-5
j_gene: TRBJ1-2

CDR3aa: CASSLAGTSEETQYF
CDR3nt: TGTGCCAGCAGCTTGGCGGGGACATCGGAGGAGACCCAGTACTTC
abundance: -
d_gene: -
v_gene: TRBV13
j_gene: TRBJ2-5

CDR3aa: CATSRDRGQFYEQYF
CDR3nt: TGTGCCACCAGCAGAGACCGGGGACAGTTCTACGAGCAGTACTTC
abundance: -
d_gene: TRBD1
v_gene: TRBV15
j_gene: TRBJ2-7

CDR3aa: CATGFSEGAKARGASYEQYF
CDR3nt: TGTGCCACCGGGTTTTCCGAGGGCGCGAAGGCCCGAGGAGCATCCTACGAGCAGTACTTC
abundance: -
d_gene: -
v_gene: TRBV2
j_gene: TRBJ2-7

CDR3aa: CAWSSQGVPEAFF
CDR3nt: TGTGCCTGGAGTTCACAGGGGGTCCCTGAAGCTTTCTTT
abundance: -
d_gene: TRBD1
v_gene: TRBV30
j_gene: TRBJ1-1

CDR3aa: CASSPVTEQYF
CDR3nt: TGTGCCAGCAGTCCTGTTACGGAGCAGTACTTC
abundance: -
d_gene: -
v_gene: TRBV2
j_gene: TRBJ2-7

CDR3aa: CASSLSWGETQYF
CDR3nt: TGTGCCAGCAGTTTATCTTGGGGAGAGACCCAGTACTTC
abundance: -
d_gene: -
v_gene: TRBV27
j_gene: TRBJ2-5

CDR3aa: CASSEGMGIVGYEQYF
CDR3nt: TGTGCCAGCAGTGAAGGAATGGGGATCGTCGGCTACGAGCAGTACTTC
abundance: -
d_gene: -
v_gene: TRBV2
j_gene: TRBJ2-7

CDR3aa: CASSQAGTVAYEQYF
CDR3nt: TGTGCCAGCAGCCAAGCCGGGACAGTCGCCTACGAGCAGTACTTC
abundance: -
d_gene: TRBD1
v_gene: TRBV5-5
j_gene: TRBJ2-7

CDR3aa: CASSPGTGATEAFF
CDR3nt: TGTGCCAGCAGCCCCGGGACAGGGGCCACTGAAGCTTTCTTT
abundance: once
d_gene: TRBD1
v_gene: TRBV5-6
j_gene: TRBJ1-1

CDR3aa: CASSLSGLVYEQYF
CDR3nt: TGTGCCAGCAGTTTATCCGGACTAGTGTACGAGCAGTACTTC
abundance: -
d_gene: TRBD2
v_gene: TRBV27
j_gene: TRBJ2-7

CDR3aa: CASSLDGVAPLSTDTQYF
CDR3nt: TGTGCCAGCAGTTTAGACGGCGTAGCCCCCTTAAGCACAGATACGCAGTATTTT
abundance: -
d_gene: -
v_gene: TRBV27
j_gene: TRBJ2-3

CDR3aa: CASSLSGFYEQYF
CDR3nt: TGTGCCAGCAGTTTATCGGGATTCTACGAGCAGTACTTC
abundance: -
d_gene: -
v_gene: TRBV27
j_gene: TRBJ2-7

CDR3aa: CASGHTGSYYEAFF
CDR3nt: TGTGCCAGCGGCCATACAGGGAGCTACTATGAAGCTTTCTTT
abundance: -
d_gene: -
v_gene: TRBV6-6
j_gene: TRBJ1-1

CDR3aa: CASSHTIAAPGTGELFF
CDR3nt: TGCGCCAGCAGCCACACAATTGCCGCTCCGGGCACCGGGGAGCTGTTTTTT
abundance: -
d_gene: -
v_gene: TRBV4-1
j_gene: TRBJ2-2

CDR3aa: CASRGSGGPSYEQYF
CDR3nt: TGCGCCAGCAGGGGGAGCGGAGGCCCCTCCTACGAGCAGTACTTC
abundance: -
d_gene: -
v_gene: TRBV5-1
j_gene: TRBJ2-7

CDR3aa: CASSQDSGSDEQFF
CDR3nt: TGCGCCAGCAGCCAAGATAGCGGGAGCGATGAGCAGTTCTTC
abundance: once
d_gene: TRBD2
v_gene: TRBV4-3
j_gene: TRBJ2-1

CDR3aa: CAISEPHPGTGPISNYGYTF
CDR3nt: TGTGCCATCAGTGAGCCTCATCCCGGGACAGGACCCATTTCTAACTATGGCTACACCTTC
abundance: -
d_gene: TRBD1
v_gene: TRBV10-3
j_gene: TRBJ1-2

CDR3aa: CASSPPGAGTEAFF
CDR3nt: TGTGCCAGCAGCCCCCCGGGGGCGGGCACTGAAGCTTTCTTT
abundance: -
d_gene: -
v_gene: TRBV5-4
j_gene: TRBJ1-1

CDR3aa: CASSLGGDSYTEAFF
CDR3nt: TGTGCCAGCAGCTTAGGTGGGGACAGCTACACTGAAGCTTTCTTT
abundance: -
d_gene: TRBD1
v_gene: TRBV7-8
j_gene: TRBJ1-1

CDR3aa: CASSQDWRGTGELFF
CDR3nt: TGCGCCAGCAGCCAAGACTGGCGTGGCACCGGGGAGCTGTTTTTT
abundance: -
d_gene: -
v_gene: TRBV4-1
j_gene: TRBJ2-2

CDR3aa: CASSPRDTAGPEAFF
CDR3nt: TGTGCCAGCAGTCCACGGGACACGGCCGGCCCTGAAGCTTTCTTT
abundance: -
d_gene: -
v_gene: TRBV6-5
j_gene: TRBJ1-1

CDR3aa: CASKKTGGISYEQYF
CDR3nt: TGTGCCAGCAAAAAGACAGGGGGGATTTCCTACGAGCAGTACTTC
abundance: -
d_gene: TRBD1
v_gene: TRBV28
j_gene: TRBJ2-7

CDR3aa: CASSSGQGEGYEQYF
CDR3nt: TGTGCCAGCAGCTCGGGACAGGGGGAAGGGTACGAGCAGTACTTC
abundance: -
d_gene: TRBD1
v_gene: TRBV5-4
j_gene: TRBJ2-7

CDR3aa: CASSSPIAGVNTEAFF
CDR3nt: TGTGCCAGCAGCTCCCCCATAGCTGGGGTTAACACTGAAGCTTTCTTT
abundance: once
d_gene: -
v_gene: TRBV7-9
j_gene: TRBJ1-1

CDR3aa: CAISEANSNYEQYF
CDR3nt: TGTGCCATCAGTGAGGCTAATTCTAACTACGAGCAGTACTTC
abundance: -
d_gene: -
v_gene: TRBV10-3
j_gene: TRBJ2-7

CDR3aa: CASSEGFGQPQGYGYTF
CDR3nt: TGTGCCAGCAGTGAAGGATTCGGGCAACCTCAGGGCTATGGCTACACCTTC
abundance: -
d_gene: -
v_gene: TRBV2
j_gene: TRBJ1-2

CDR3aa: CASSSLRTSAGELFF
CDR3nt: TGTGCCAGCAGCTCCCTACGAACTAGCGCCGGGGAGCTGTTTTTT
abundance: -
d_gene: TRBD2
v_gene: TRBV7-2
j_gene: TRBJ2-2

CDR3aa: CATTLLQGYEQYF
CDR3nt: TGTGCCACCACGCTTCTACAGGGCTACGAGCAGTACTTC
abundance: -
d_gene: -
v_gene: TRBV6-5
j_gene: TRBJ2-7

CDR3aa: CSVVGSSGELYNEQFF
CDR3nt: TGCAGCGTTGTTGGCTCTAGCGGGGAGCTATACAATGAGCAGTTCTTC
abundance: -
d_gene: TRBD2
v_gene: TRBV29-1
j_gene: TRBJ2-1

CDR3aa: CASSPGTGGRGNTIYF
CDR3nt: TGTGCCAGCAGCCCAGGGACAGGGGGCCGTGGAAACACCATATATTTT
abundance: -
d_gene: TRBD1
v_gene: TRBV7-9
j_gene: TRBJ1-3

CDR3aa: CASSDVAGVETQYF
CDR3nt: TGCGCCAGCAGTGATGTAGCAGGGGTTGAGACCCAGTACTTC
abundance: once
d_gene: -
v_gene: TRBV10-2
j_gene: TRBJ2-5

CDR3aa: CASSEYAGSQETQYF
CDR3nt: TGTGCCAGCAGTGAATACGCAGGGAGCCAAGAGACCCAGTACTTC
abundance: -
d_gene: -
v_gene: TRBV25-1
j_gene: TRBJ2-5

CDR3aa: CASRYGSSYEQYF
CDR3nt: TGTGCCAGCAGGTACGGGTCTTCCTACGAGCAGTACTTC
abundance: -
d_gene: -
v_gene: TRBV6-5
j_gene: TRBJ2-7